This T cell receptor beta chain was sequenced during a study of regulatory T cells in long-lasting Graves disease. Germline trimming cut 6 bases from V and 3 bases from J; bases unmatched to any gene: 5. This CDR3 has 14 residues. Germline loops: CDR1 SNHLY, CDR2 FYNNEI. Time point in this sample: newly diagnosed GD, antithyroid drugs for less than 3 months. Generation of the TCR library employed RNA extracted from PBMCs. Diagnosis followed American Thyroid Association guidelines for Graves' disease. Building of the TCR beta libraries involved iRepertoire HTBI primers and Arm-PCR of CDR3 regions. TCRdb independently ran MiXCR on the multiplex PCR reads; one entry per CDR3 protein. The table includes hundreds of thousands of distinct CDR3 sequences, approximately 15% detected once. This clonotype has a count of ten or more. This sample was also put to use in a study of T cells in Graves' hyperthyroidism and ophthalmopathy. That report notes: The primer set for the first-round RT-PCR of the TCR CDR3 was HTBI. Through a model of 13 V-J features, ophthalmopathy was separated from stable hyperthyroidism.

This TCR was sampled from a woman in her thirties with Graves disease. Material: peripheral blood mononuclear cells (PBMCs), obtained at new diagnosis, from a patient treated with antithyroid drugs. This chain uses TRBV2 with TRBJ1-2; 9 positions agree with TRBD1. CDR3 loop: CASSPTGGDYGYTF. CDR3 DNA sequence: TGTGCCAGCAGCCCCACAGGGGGCGACTATGGCTACACCTTC.